This T cell receptor (beta chain) was sequenced in a study of blood T cell repertoires in COVID-19. In the authors' methods: Amplified reference gene primers provided the basis for estimating nucleated cell counts. Here immunoSEQ multiplex PCR was the method, and the copy in TCRdb shows in-frame clones only, minus some. The DNA was the basis for D and trimming; V, J and clone size are from that table. The sample includes 200,000 to 250,000 clones, 65% to 85% seen only once; the top ten take around 13%. Germline V lookup: CDR1 MNHEY, CDR2 SVGAGI. The length of the CDR3 is 12 residues. V was cut by 7 bases and J by 0 bases, with 6 bases left in between. There are a few counts of this clone.

The rearrangement joins TRBV6-5 to TRBJ1-1; no firm D call. The sequencing sample was made of peripheral blood. The receptor was derived from a human donor in a cohort sampled during active COVID-19. The CDR3 is CASITMNTEAFF. DNA of the CDR3: TGTGCCAGCATCACTATGAACACTGAAGCTTTCTTT.